Below are 6 T cell receptor beta chains sequenced from a single sample in a study of beta chain features in type 1 diabetes. Since all of the isolated RNA was reverse transcribed, expressed TCRB transcripts were what got sequenced. Generated by immunoSEQ multiplex PCR, the TCRdb table keeps only in-frame clones and is missing some. The table has around 160,000 clones, approximately 10% seen once. General study points: Type 1 diabetes patients showed a moderate but significant shortening of TCRB CDR3s in all four CD4+ subsets.

No antigen has been identified for these receptors. Material: central memory CD4+ T cells from blood. The receptors stem from a woman in her thirties with type 1 diabetes.

The chain carries TRBV7-9 and TRBJ1-2; D unresolved. CDR1 and CDR2 from the germline V gene are SEHNR and FQNEAQ (reference sequence). Trimming took 1 base from V and 5 from J, leaving 8 bases between them. The CDR3 has 13 residues. The CDR3 bases are TGTGCCAGCAGCTTAGACGCACAGTATGGCTACACCTTC. This codes for CASSLDAQYGYTF.

This sequence joins TRBV29-1 and TRBJ2-1, with 7 positions matching TRBD1. The CDR3 totals 12 residues. The J segment lost 8 bases and the V segment lost 7 bases, leaving 8 bases of the junction unmatched. Germline V CDR1 and CDR2: SQVTM, ANQGSEA. CDR3 amino acids: CSALTGSDEQFF. CDR3 nucleotides: TGCAGCGCGCTGACAGGGTCGGATGAGCAGTTCTTC.

The chain recombines TRBV29-1 with TRBJ1-2, with no clear D. The V gene's germline CDR1 is SQVTM and CDR2 ANQGSEA. Trimming left V 4 bases short and J 5 bases short, with 11 bases between. This CDR3 is built from 12 residues. In DNA form, the CDR3 reads TGCAGCGTTGCTTCGGGGAGTTATGGCTACACCTTC. Protein: CSVASGSYGYTF.

This chain links TRBV6-1 with TRBJ1-2, with 9 bases lining up with TRBD1. V gave up 3 bases and J gave up 5 bases; unmatched junction bases: 4. Looked up from germline, CDR1 is MNHNS and CDR2 is SASEGT. The CDR3 runs to 14 residues. The CDR3 DNA sequence: TGTGCCAGCAGTGACCCCGGGACAGGGTATGGCTACACCTTC. As protein: CASSDPGTGYGYTF.

This chain connects TRBV30 to TRBJ2-1; D call uncertain. Germline V gene data show CDR1 as GTSNPN and CDR2 as SVGIG (reference sequence). The V end lost 2 bases, the J end lost 8 bases, and 10 bases lay between the germline ends. CDR3 length equals 12 residues. The CDR3: CAWSFSFDEQFF. The CDR3 DNA sequence: TGTGCCTGGAGTTTTAGTTTCGATGAGCAGTTCTTC.

The chain recombines TRBV30 with TRBJ1-2; D call uncertain. V was shortened by 5 bases and J by 8 bases, with 27 bases between the two germline ends. Germline V CDR1 and CDR2: GTSNPN, SVGIG (reference sequence). The CDR3 totals 16 residues. CDR3: CAWLPRGTATIRGYTF. CDR3 coding DNA: TGTGCCTGGTTGCCACGGGGTACCGCAACTATTAGGGGCTACACCTTC.